This T cell receptor beta chain was captured by sequencing in a study of radiation and T cells in renal cell carcinoma. Study details: Nephrectomy followed 15 Gy stereotactic body radiation by 4 weeks.

Germline CDR1 MNHEY, CDR2 SMNVEV (reference sequence). The CDR3 has 15 amino acids. Between the trimmed V and J ends, which lost 4 bases and 6 bases, there was a span of 19 bases. Produced via immunoSEQ multiplex PCR; TCRdb's table is partial and in-frame only. The sample holds more than 75,000 clones, 86% seen once. The time point: blood 2 weeks post-SBRT. As for treatment: 15 Gy SBRT to primary tumor, nephrectomy 4 weeks later. Radiation-treated patients gave blood at baseline, week 2 and week 4. This renal cell carcinoma was of the clear cell type. The receptor was isolated from a woman between 45 and 60 years old with renal cell carcinoma. V is TRBV27 and J is TRBJ2-7; the D gene is possibly TRBD1 (6 bases). The sample consisted of blood, taken from a patient whose treatment included radiotherapy and nephrectomy. CDR3 region: CASSSLGGQGGEQYF. CDR3 DNA sequence: TGTGCCAGCAGTTCCCTTGGAGGCCAAGGGGGCGAGCAGTACTTC.